This record concerns one TCR beta chain sequence. The antigen is undetermined. Sequenced with the Oncomine TCR Beta short-read assay was DNA taken from cultured CD4+ T cells. TCRdb ran MiXCR on the PCR reads and lists one entry per CDR3 protein. This sample has about 12,000 distinct CDR3 sequences, with about three fifths found just once. This entry comes from a study of vaccination and CD4 T cells after COVID-19. The treatment here: approximately nine-day PBMC culture with coronavirus spike peptide pools or control peptides (ViraFEST assay). After culture for about ten days, isolation of CD4+ T cells was performed by negative selection. This TCR was sampled from a human donor who had recovered from COVID-19. Sequences were obtained from CD4+ T cells from blood, cultured in vitro.

CDR3 in amino acids: CASSLLAGREQYF. The DNA for the CDR3 is TGTGCCAGCAGTTTATTAGCAGGGCGGGAGCAGTACTTC. This chain links TRBV27 with TRBJ2-7; perhaps TRBD1 as D (5 bases). Germline V lookup: CDR1 MNHEY, CDR2 SMNVEV (reference sequence). The CDR3 runs 13 residues. The V end was cut by 1 base, the J end by 7 bases, with 11 bases between.